The 22 T cell receptor beta chains below come from one sample, sequenced in a study of blood T cell repertoires in COVID-19. Sequencing used immunoSEQ multiplex PCR; TCRdb keeps in-frame clones, though not all of them. The sample holds 350,000 or so clones, about four fifths seen once. Sequencing input: peripheral blood. Every receptor here comes from a man aged 25-45 years with active or convalescent COVID-19.

A single count supports this clone. The chain joins TRBV7-6 to TRBJ2-7; 10 bases match TRBD1. This CDR3 comprises 15 residues. Germline V CDR1 and CDR2: SGHVS, FNYEAQ. Losses at the gene ends were 5 bases for V and 0 bases for J; bases not matched to a gene: 4. The CDR3 DNA follows: TGTGCCAGCAGCCTAGGACAGGGGGGCTCCTACGAGCAGTACTTC. It is translated as CASSLGQGGSYEQYF.

The table lists this clone with a count of one. The rearrangement links TRBV6-6 to TRBJ1-4; D uncertain. The CDR3 loop spans 14 amino acids. V shed 4 bases and J shed 7 bases, with 13 bases lying between them. Germline CDR1 MNHNY, CDR2 SVGAGI (reference sequence). As DNA, the CDR3 is TGTGCCAGCAGTTTCGGGGAGGGCGGTGAAAAACTGTTTTTT. Translated: CASSFGEGGEKLFF.

The V gene is TRBV19, the J gene TRBJ2-3; 8 bases agree with TRBD1. The CDR3 has 16 amino acids. In germline, CDR1 is LNHDA, CDR2 SQIVND (reference sequence). With 1 base clipped from V and 0 bases from J, the junction kept 3 bases outside the gene matches. CDR3 loop: CASSIGQGLSTDTQYF. The CDR3 bases are TGTGCCAGTAGTATAGGACAGGGGTTAAGCACAGATACGCAGTATTTT.

The CDR3 protein is CASSVRGEGLGELFF. The CDR3 nucleotides are TGTGCCAGCAGCGTACGAGGGGAGGGGTTAGGGGAGCTGTTTTTT. V usage is TRBV9 and J usage is TRBJ2-2; 7 nucleotides match TRBD2. Trimming at V came to 1 base and at J to 8 bases, leaving 8 bases not matched to a gene. CDR3 length equals 15 residues. Looked up from germline, CDR1 is SGDLS and CDR2 is YYNGEE.

The rearrangement joins TRBV24-1 to TRBJ2-7; 7 positions match TRBD1. V lost 3 bases to trimming and J lost 1 base; unmatched junction nucleotides: 8. Germline assignment: CDR1 KGHDR and CDR2 SFDVKD. This CDR3 spans 16 amino acids. The CDR3 coding sequence is TGTGCCACCAGTGATCCCCGGGACAGAGGGTCCTACGAGCAGTACTTC. Protein sequence: CATSDPRDRGSYEQYF.

CDR3 nucleotides: TGTGCCAGCAGGCCGACAGGGCAAAATTCACCCCTCCACTTT. It specifies CASRPTGQNSPLHF. The genes are TRBV7-9 and TRBJ1-6; 7 bases align to TRBD1. The V and J ends lost 6 bases and 7 bases, in that order; junction bases with no gene match: 6. This CDR3 region has 14 residues. Germline V gives CDR1 SEHNR, CDR2 FQNEAQ (reference sequence).

The V call is TRBV14, the J call TRBJ1-6; D is unresolved. CDR3 size: 12 residues. The V and J ends lost 3 bases and 14 bases respectively, with 11 bases between them. CDR1 and CDR2 from the germline V gene are SGHDN and FVKESK. Here the CDR3 DNA reads TGTGCCAGCAGCCAGTCGGGTCCTGCCCTCCACTTT. It specifies CASSQSGPALHF.

This chain joins TRBV10-3 and TRBJ2-3, with 7 bases aligning to TRBD2. J gave up 4 bases and V 7 bases, and 14 bases lay outside the gene matches. This CDR3 is 16 amino acids long. CDR1 is ENHRY, CDR2 SYGVKD, per germline. The CDR3 reads CAITVSGTQGADTQYF. In DNA, the CDR3 is TGTGCCATCACCGTCAGCGGGACCCAGGGCGCAGATACGCAGTATTTT.

This chain connects TRBV30 to TRBJ1-5; 9 bases align to TRBD1. Germline V gives CDR1 GTSNPN, CDR2 SVGIG (reference sequence). The CDR3 totals 13 residues. Trimming cost V 5 bases and J 4 bases; bases outside gene matches: 3. Written as DNA, the CDR3 is TGTGCCTGGGGGACAGGGAGAAATCAGCCCCAGCATTTT. Its translation: CAWGTGRNQPQHF.

This chain uses TRBV19 with TRBJ1-2, with 7 bases aligning to TRBD1. Per germline, CDR1 LNHDA and CDR2 SQIVND (reference sequence). This CDR3 region has 14 residues. The junction had 13 bases not matched to a gene; V was cut back by 8 bases and J by 7 bases. The CDR3 is CASHLRGQGSGYTF. In DNA form, the CDR3 reads TGTGCCAGTCACCTAAGGGGGCAGGGCTCTGGCTACACCTTC.

This clone was detected only once. CDR3 amino acids: CASSPAAQGASGELFF. The CDR3 nucleotides read TGTGCCAGCAGCCCGGCCGCCCAGGGGGCATCCGGGGAGCTGTTTTTT. The chain recombines TRBV7-7 with TRBJ2-2; 8 positions match TRBD1. Unmatched junction bases numbered 11, after V lost 5 bases and J lost 6 bases. The germline gives CDR1 SSHAT, CDR2 FNYEAQ (reference sequence). The CDR3 is made up of 16 amino acids.

This sequence joins TRBV5-4 and TRBJ2-1; D is possibly TRBD1 (6 bases). The germline gives CDR1 SGHNT, CDR2 YYREEE (reference sequence). The V end lost 0 bases, the J end lost 3 bases, and 13 bases lay between the germline ends. This CDR3 region has 16 residues. CDR3: CASSLGGAGDYNEQFF. The CDR3 DNA reads as TGTGCCAGCAGCTTGGGCGGTGCAGGGGACTACAATGAGCAGTTCTTC.

The chain is built from TRBV6-6 and TRBJ2-5; 7 bases map to TRBD1. CDR3 size: 16 residues. Germline V lookup: CDR1 MNHNY, CDR2 SVGAGI (reference sequence). V lost 5 bases and J lost 4; bases outside the gene matches: 13. CDR3 in amino acids: CASSPLPGTVGETQYF. The DNA for the CDR3 is TGTGCCAGCAGTCCACTTCCCGGGACAGTGGGAGAGACCCAGTACTTC.

This rearrangement joins TRBV18 to TRBJ1-3; perhaps TRBD1 as D (5 bases). The ends were cut back, 1 base at V and 2 bases at J, with 12 bases in the middle. The CDR3 covers 16 residues. Germline values: CDR1 KGHSH, CDR2 LQKENI. CDR3 in DNA: TGTGCCAGCTCACCACAGAGGGGAGGCACTGGAAACACCATATATTTT. Translation gives CASSPQRGGTGNTIYF.

The chain couples TRBV12-5 to TRBJ2-3, with 9 bases that match TRBD2. Trimming cost V 0 bases and J 2 bases; bases outside gene matches: 6. CDR3 size: 17 residues. Germline-derived CDR1 and CDR2 are LGHNT and FRNRAP. The CDR3: CASGLVTSGYYTDTQYF. As DNA, the CDR3 is TGTGCTAGTGGTTTGGTGACTAGCGGATACTACACAGATACGCAGTATTTT.

The V call is TRBV6-5, the J call TRBJ2-1, with 9 bases fitting TRBD1. The CDR3 length is 15 residues. The J segment lost 1 base and the V segment lost 11 bases, leaving 9 bases of the junction unmatched. Germline V gene lookup returns CDR1 MNHEY and CDR2 SVGAGI. CDR3 bases: TGTGCCGGCCGGGACAGGGCTAATTCCTACAATGAGCAGTTCTTC. Translating gives CAGRDRANSYNEQFF.

The rearrangement uses TRBV5-1 and TRBJ2-5; 8 bases line up with TRBD1. The CDR3 runs 16 residues. V lost 2 bases and J lost 5; bases outside the gene matches: 11. Germline V gives CDR1 SGHRS, CDR2 YFSETQ. In DNA, the CDR3 is TGCGCCAGCAGCTTTACGGGACAGGTAAATTTGGAGACCCAGTACTTC. It codes for CASSFTGQVNLETQYF. The full variable domain, with the rest looked up from reference TRBV5-1 and TRBJ2-5, is KAGVTQTPRYLIKTRGQQVTLSCSPISGHRSVSWYQQTPGQGLQFLFEYFSETQRNKGNFPGRFSGRQFSNSRSEMNVSTLELGDSALYLCASSFTGQVNLETQYFGPGTRLLVL.

The chain combines TRBV27 with TRBJ2-3; 8 bases are shared with TRBD2. After removal of 6 bases from V and 4 bases from J, the junction contained 12 bases not matched to a gene. Per germline, CDR1 MNHEY and CDR2 SMNVEV (reference sequence). This CDR3 has 16 amino acids. The CDR3 reads CASRTQRGSISDTQYF. The CDR3 bases are TGTGCCAGCAGGACTCAGCGGGGGAGTATTTCAGATACGCAGTATTTT.

This clone was picked up a small number of times. The rearrangement links TRBV7-2 to TRBJ2-3; TRBD2 matches at 7 bases. The CDR3 is 15 amino acids. J was trimmed by 4 bases and V by 9 bases; bases with no gene match: 13. Germline CDR1 reads SGHTA; CDR2 reads FQGNSA. The DNA of the CDR3 is TGTGCCAGTAGGACGAGCGGGGCCCAGGCAGATACGCAGTATTTT. Residues: CASRTSGAQADTQYF.

The chain links TRBV7-2 to TRBJ1-2; possibly TRBD1 for D (6 bases). Germline-derived CDR1 and CDR2 are SGHTA and FQGNSA. The germline V and J ends were trimmed by 5 bases and 4 bases, with 20 bases remaining between them. The CDR3 consists of 16 residues. This CDR3 reads CASSPGPGTNSYGYTF. The CDR3 coding sequence is TGTGCCAGCAGCCCCGGCCCGGGGACAAATTCCTATGGCTACACCTTC. Full variable domain (missing parts from reference TRBV7-2 and TRBJ1-2): GAGVSQSPSNKVTEKGKDVELRCDPISGHTALYWYRQSLGQGLEFLIYFQGNSAPDKSGLPSDRFSAERTGGSVSTLTIQRTQQEDSAVYLCASSPGPGTNSYGYTFGSGTRLTVV.

The rearrangement uses TRBV5-1 and TRBJ2-2, with TRBD1 identical over 10 bases. CDR3 length: 16 residues. Germline V lookup: CDR1 SGHRS, CDR2 YFSETQ. J was trimmed by 5 bases and V by 2 bases; bases with no gene match: 6. The DNA for the CDR3 is TGCGCCAGCAGCTTCCGGGACAGGGGACAAACCGGGGAGCTGTTTTTT. Protein product: CASSFRDRGQTGELFF.

V gene TRBV4-3 combines with J gene TRBJ1-6; D is possibly TRBD1 (6 bases). Trimming removed 4 bases at V and 5 bases at J, with 12 bases between. The CDR3 contains 15 residues. The germline gives CDR1 LGHNA, CDR2 YSLEER. The chain's CDR3 is CASSRGRTDNSPLHF. In nucleotides, the CDR3 is TGCGCCAGCAGCCGCGGCCGGACAGATAATTCACCCCTCCACTTT.